A selection of T cell receptor beta chains follows, all from one sample in a study of lymphopenia after photon versus proton radiotherapy. Assay used: immunoSEQ multiplex PCR; TCRdb lists only in-frame clones, some missing. The sample contains 20,000 to 30,000 clones, around four fifths of which appear only once. Sample: peripheral blood, taken from a patient treated with proton-based radiotherapy. These receptors were collected from a woman in her 70s with pancreatic cancer. Both conserved end residues are part of each CDR3. A D gene is named only where the DNA matches it firmly. Some rows mark clone size as missing; the rest say once, few, many or name a class of expanded clone.

j_gene,len,abundance,v_gene,d_gene,CDR3nt,CDR3aa
TRBJ2-1,17,.,TRBV7-2,.,TGTGCCAGCAGCTTAGCCGGGGTCGGGAGTTTCTACAATGAGCAGTTCTTC,CASSLAGVGSFYNEQFF
TRBJ2-3,15,.,TRBV5-1,TRBD1,TGCGCCAGCAGCTTGGCGGGACAGGCAGAGGATACGCAGTATTTT,CASSLAGQAEDTQYF
TRBJ2-1,16,.,TRBV7-2,TRBD1,TGTGCCAGCAGCTTTACCGGGACAGGGGCCTACAATGAGCAGTTCTTC,CASSFTGTGAYNEQFF
TRBJ2-1,14,.,TRBV6-1,.,TGTGCCAGCAGTGCTGGTGGGTCCTACAATGAGCAGTTCTTC,CASSAGGSYNEQFF
TRBJ1-1,14,.,TRBV11-2,TRBD1,TGTGCCAGCAGCTTAGTCCGGGACAGGGCTGAAGCTTTCTTT,CASSLVRDRAEAFF
TRBJ1-3,14,few,TRBV5-6,.,TGTGCCAGCAGACCAGACATTACTGGGAACACCATATATTTT,CASRPDITGNTIYF
TRBJ2-1,16,once,TRBV5-8,TRBD2,TGTGCCAGCAGCCCGTTCCATCCCGGGACTAGCCTCCATCCGTTCTTC,CASSPFHPGTSLHPFF
TRBJ2-3,15,.,TRBV28,.,TGTGCCAGCTCCACGGGGCGGAGGGGGCAAGATACGCAGTATTTT,CASSTGRRGQDTQYF
TRBJ1-5,17,few,TRBV7-9,.,TGTGCCAGCAGCCCCGTTGCCGGGTCTGGCAGCAATCAGCCCCAGCATTTT,CASSPVAGSGSNQPQHF
TRBJ2-2,13,few,TRBV7-2,.,TGTGCCAGCAGCCTCCCGTCGACGAAGGCGCTGTTTTTT,CASSLPSTKALFF
TRBJ2-2,16,.,TRBV5-8,TRBD1,TGCGCCAGCAGCCAAGAGGGACAGGCCCTCGCCGGGGAGCTGTTTTTT,CASSQEGQALAGELFF
TRBJ2-7,15,.,TRBV5-1,TRBD1,TGCGCCAGCAGCCTTACCCGGGACAGGGGGTACGAGCAGTACTTC,CASSLTRDRGYEQYF